Listed below are T cell receptor beta chains from one sample, sequenced in a study of blood T cells in healthy people across ages. TCRdb ran MiXCR on the 5' RACE reads and lists one entry per CDR3 protein. The sample has nearly 1 million distinct CDR3 sequences, roughly 47% seen once; the top ten hold about a fifth. The material sequenced was blood. These receptors all stem from a woman aged 55-69 years in good health. Each CDR3 is given with its conserved first and last residue. A D gene is named only where the DNA matches it firmly. Size values are once, few and many counts, or a class for expanded clones, and some rows have none.

-	TRBV11-2	15	TRBJ2-1	-	CASSGRPSGWNEQFF	TGTGCCAGCAGTGGAAGACCGTCTGGTTGGAATGAGCAGTTCTTC
-	TRBV29-1	12	TRBJ2-2	-	CSVKLVTGELFF	TGCAGCGTTAAACTGGTCACCGGGGAGCTGTTTTTT
-	TRBV15	14	TRBJ2-5	few	CATSTWGQKETQYF	TGTGCCACCAGCACCTGGGGGCAGAAAGAGACCCAGTACTTC
-	TRBV27	12	TRBJ1-4	few	CASSLGKGKLFF	TGTGCCAGCAGTTTGGGGAAAGGGAAACTGTTTTTT
TRBD2	TRBV3-1	17	TRBJ2-7	-	CASSQGPAGVISYEQYF	TGTGCCAGCAGCCAGGGACCGGCGGGAGTTATCTCCTACGAGCAGTACTTC
-	TRBV9	13	TRBJ2-1	once	CASNPLKGDEQFF	TGTGCCAGCAACCCCCTAAAGGGCGATGAGCAGTTCTTC
-	TRBV10-3	11	TRBJ2-7	few	CAISDPYEQYF	TGTGCCATCAGTGACCCCTACGAGCAGTACTTC
-	TRBV6-2/TRBV6-3	14	TRBJ1-1	many	CASSYMGLNTEAFF	TGTGCCAGCAGTTACATGGGTTTGAACACTGAAGCTTTCTTT
-	TRBV6-5	14	TRBJ2-7	-	CASANGGYYYEQYF	TGTGCCAGCGCCAACGGAGGCTATTACTACGAGCAGTACTTC
-	TRBV11-2	14	TRBJ1-1	few	CASSGGGGYTEAFF	TGTGCCAGCAGCGGGGGTGGGGGATACACTGAAGCTTTCTTT
-	TRBV18	16	TRBJ2-7	few	CASSLQYTAPSYEQYF	TGTGCCAGCTCCCTCCAGTATACGGCCCCCTCATACGAGCAGTACTTC